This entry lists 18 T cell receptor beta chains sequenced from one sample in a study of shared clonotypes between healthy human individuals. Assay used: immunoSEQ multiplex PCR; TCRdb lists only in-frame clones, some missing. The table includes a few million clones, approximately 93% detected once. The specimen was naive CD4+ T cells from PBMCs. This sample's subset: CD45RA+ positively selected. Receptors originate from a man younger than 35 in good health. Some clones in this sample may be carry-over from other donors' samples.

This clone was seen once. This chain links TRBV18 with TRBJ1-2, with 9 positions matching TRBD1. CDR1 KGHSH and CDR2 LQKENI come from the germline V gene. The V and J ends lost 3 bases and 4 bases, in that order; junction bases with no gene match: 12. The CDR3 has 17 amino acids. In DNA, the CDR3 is TGTGCCAGCTCACCCACGCTCGGGGACAGGGTTGCCTATGGCTACACCTTC. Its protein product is CASSPTLGDRVAYGYTF.

CDR3: CASSQERTYNEQFF. Here the CDR3 DNA reads TGCGCCAGCAGCCAAGAGCGTACCTACAATGAGCAGTTCTTC. This chain uses TRBV4-1 with TRBJ2-1; D is unresolved. The CDR3 contains 14 residues. The V gene's germline CDR1 is MGHRA and CDR2 YSYEKL. V dropped 0 bases and J dropped 2 bases, with 5 bases sitting between them.

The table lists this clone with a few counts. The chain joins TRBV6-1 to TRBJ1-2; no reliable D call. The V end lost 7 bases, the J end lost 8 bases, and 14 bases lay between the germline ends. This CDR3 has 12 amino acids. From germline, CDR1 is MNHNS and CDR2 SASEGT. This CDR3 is CASKKTVGGYTF. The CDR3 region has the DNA TGTGCCAGCAAAAAGACTGTCGGCGGCTACACCTTC.

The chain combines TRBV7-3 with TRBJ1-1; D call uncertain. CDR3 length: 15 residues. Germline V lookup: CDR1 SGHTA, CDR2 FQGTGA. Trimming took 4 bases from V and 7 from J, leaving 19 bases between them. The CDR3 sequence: CASSSDGNSPVEAFF. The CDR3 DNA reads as TGTGCCAGCAGCTCAGACGGTAACTCGCCCGTTGAAGCTTTCTTT.

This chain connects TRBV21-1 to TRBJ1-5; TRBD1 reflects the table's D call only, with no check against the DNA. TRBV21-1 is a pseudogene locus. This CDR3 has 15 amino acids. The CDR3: CASSKFGLPDQPQHF. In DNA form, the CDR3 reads TGTGCCAGCAGCAAATTTGGCCTCCCCGATCAGCCCCAGCATTTT.

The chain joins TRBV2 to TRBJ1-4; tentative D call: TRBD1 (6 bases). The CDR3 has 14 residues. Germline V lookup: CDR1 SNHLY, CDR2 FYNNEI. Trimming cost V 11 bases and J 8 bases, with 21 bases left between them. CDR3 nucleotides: TGTGCCGGAAGGGGAGGGACATTGTGGGAAAAACTGTTTTTT. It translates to CAGRGGTLWEKLFF.

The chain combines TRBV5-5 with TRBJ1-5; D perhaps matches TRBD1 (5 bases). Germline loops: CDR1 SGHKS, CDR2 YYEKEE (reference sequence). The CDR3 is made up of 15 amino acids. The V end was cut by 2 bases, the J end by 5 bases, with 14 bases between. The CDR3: CASSFTGGLDQPQHF. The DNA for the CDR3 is TGTGCCAGCAGCTTTACGGGGGGATTGGATCAGCCCCAGCATTTT. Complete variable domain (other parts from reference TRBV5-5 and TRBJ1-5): DAGVTQSPTHLIKTRGQQVTLRCSPISGHKSVSWYQQVLGQGPQFIFQYYEKEERGRGNFPDRFSARQFPNYSSELNVNALLLGDSALYLCASSFTGGLDQPQHFGDGTRLSIL.

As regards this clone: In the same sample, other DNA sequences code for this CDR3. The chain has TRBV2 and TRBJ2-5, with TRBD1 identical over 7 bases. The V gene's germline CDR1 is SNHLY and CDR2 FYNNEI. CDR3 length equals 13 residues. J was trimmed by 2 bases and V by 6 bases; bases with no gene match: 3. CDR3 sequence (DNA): TGTGCCAGCAGCGGGGACAGACAAGAGACCCAGTACTTC. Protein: CASSGDRQETQYF.

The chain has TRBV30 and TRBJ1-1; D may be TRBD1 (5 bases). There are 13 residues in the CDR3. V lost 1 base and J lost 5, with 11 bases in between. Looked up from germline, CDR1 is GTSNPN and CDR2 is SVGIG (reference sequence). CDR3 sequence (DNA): TGTGCCTGGAGTGGGCAGGGAAATACTGAAGCTTTCTTT. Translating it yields CAWSGQGNTEAFF.

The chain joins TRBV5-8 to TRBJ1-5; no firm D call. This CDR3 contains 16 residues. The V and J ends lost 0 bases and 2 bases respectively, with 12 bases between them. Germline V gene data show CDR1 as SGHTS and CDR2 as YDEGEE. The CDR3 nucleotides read TGTGCCAGCAGCTTGGGACGCGTTGGAGGCAATCAGCCCCAGCATTTT. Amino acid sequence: CASSLGRVGGNQPQHF.

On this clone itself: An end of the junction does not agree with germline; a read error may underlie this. The CDR3 sequence: CASRKNSEAFF. CDR3 nucleotides: TGTGCCAGCAGAAAGAACAGTGAAGCTTTCTTT. The chain employs TRBV6-1 and TRBJ1-1; the D is unclear. The CDR3 spans 11 residues. Germline lookup yields CDR1 MNHNS and CDR2 SASEGT.

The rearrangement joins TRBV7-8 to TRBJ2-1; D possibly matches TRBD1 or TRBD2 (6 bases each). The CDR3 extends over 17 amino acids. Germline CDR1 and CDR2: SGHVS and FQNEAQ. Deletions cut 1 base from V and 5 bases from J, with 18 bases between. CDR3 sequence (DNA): TGTGCCAGCAGCTTAGTGGGGGGCGAGACGTCCAACAATGAGCAGTTCTTC. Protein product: CASSLVGGETSNNEQFF.

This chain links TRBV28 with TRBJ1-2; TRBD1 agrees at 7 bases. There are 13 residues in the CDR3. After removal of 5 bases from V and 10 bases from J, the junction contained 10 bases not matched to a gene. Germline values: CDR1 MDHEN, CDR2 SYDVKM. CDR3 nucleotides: TGTGCCAGCAGTATCTTTATGACAGGGATCTACACCTTC. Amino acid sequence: CASSIFMTGIYTF.

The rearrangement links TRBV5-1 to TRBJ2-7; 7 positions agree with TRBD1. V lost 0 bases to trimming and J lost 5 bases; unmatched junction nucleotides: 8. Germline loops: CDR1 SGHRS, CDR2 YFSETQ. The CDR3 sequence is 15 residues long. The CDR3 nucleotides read TGCGCCAGCAGCTTGGGTGACAGGGTTGACGACGAGCAGTACTTC. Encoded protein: CASSLGDRVDDEQYF.

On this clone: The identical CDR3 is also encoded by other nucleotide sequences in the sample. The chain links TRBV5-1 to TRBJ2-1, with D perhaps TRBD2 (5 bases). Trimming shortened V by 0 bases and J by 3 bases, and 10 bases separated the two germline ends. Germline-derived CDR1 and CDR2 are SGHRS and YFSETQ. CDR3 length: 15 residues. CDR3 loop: CASSLASGLYNEQFF. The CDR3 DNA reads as TGCGCCAGCAGCTTGGCCAGCGGACTCTACAATGAGCAGTTCTTC.

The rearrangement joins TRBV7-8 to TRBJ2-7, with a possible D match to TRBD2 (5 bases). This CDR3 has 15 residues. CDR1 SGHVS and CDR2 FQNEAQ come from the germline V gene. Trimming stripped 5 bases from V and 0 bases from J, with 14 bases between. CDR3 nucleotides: TGTGCCAGCAGCCCAGAGAGGGAACCCTCCTACGAGCAGTACTTC. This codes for CASSPEREPSYEQYF.

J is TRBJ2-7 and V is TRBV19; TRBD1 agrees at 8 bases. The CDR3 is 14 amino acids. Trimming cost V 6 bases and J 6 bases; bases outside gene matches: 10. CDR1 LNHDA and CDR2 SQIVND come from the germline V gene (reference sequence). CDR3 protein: CASSRQGRTSEQYF. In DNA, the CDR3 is TGTGCCAGTAGCCGACAGGGGAGGACCAGCGAGCAGTACTTC.

This chain's CDR3 is CASRERDREADTQYF. The CDR3 DNA reads TGTGCCAGCAGAGAACGGGACAGGGAAGCAGATACGCAGTATTTT. The V call is TRBV6-1, the J call TRBJ2-3; 9 bases fit TRBD1. Germline V gene data show CDR1 as MNHNS and CDR2 as SASEGT. After removal of 6 bases from V and 4 bases from J, the junction contained 8 bases not matched to a gene. CDR3 length: 15 amino acids.